Here is one TCR beta chain with its context. Its antigen is unidentified. This specimen belongs to a study of T cells after yellow fever vaccination. Study outcomes and limitations: Subsequent to the booster, the majority of primary-vaccination clones reappeared (96% CD4, approximately 90% CD8). From the bulk population, abundant clonotypes could contaminate and appear within FACS-sorted repertoires.

TCRdb ran MiXCR on the 5' RACE reads and lists one entry per CDR3 protein. Among fewer than 450,000 distinct CDR3 sequences listed, 9.5% to 13% were seen once. This CDR3 region has 15 residues. Trimming removed 3 bases at V and 5 bases at J, with 16 bases between. Germline-derived CDR1 and CDR2 are MNHEY and SMNVEV (reference sequence). The source material was PBMCs, sampled on the day of the first yellow fever vaccination. V and J are TRBV27 and TRBJ2-5, with a weak D call TRBD2 (6 bases). This TCR derives from a man in his late teens or twenties who received the YFV17D yellow fever vaccine. The CDR3 loop reads CASSFRLVSGETQYF. CDR3 in DNA: TGTGCCAGCAGTTTCAGACTAGTCAGCGGTGAGACCCAGTACTTC.